This T cell receptor beta chain comes out of a study of T cells expressing NK-cell markers. Study information: Repertoires of TCR beta were obtained from T cells sorted as CD3+CD56+NKG2C+, CD3+CD56+NKG2C- and CD3+CD56-NKG2C+. There were seven HCMV-seropositive donors and one seronegative donor among the eight sequenced. General study points: Of the CD8+ T cells in about 6 donors, about 1.0-7.5% belonged to dominant NKG2C+ clonotypes.

Notes on this clonotype: The target antigen is unknown.

The CDR3 contains 17 residues. Germline loops: CDR1 LGHNA, CDR2 YNFKEQ. Each CDR3 protein gets one entry in TCRdb, which reprocessed the 5' RACE reads and gives no DNA. This listing includes a few hundred thousand distinct CDR3 sequences. The rearrangement uses TRBV4-2 and TRBJ2-7; TCRdb's D gene call, TRBD1, goes unchecked for lack of DNA. The receptor was derived from a man between 18 and 29 years old in good health. Specimen: blood T cells: a sorted CD56 or NKG2C T cell subset, CD4+ or CD8+ T cells, or bulk PBMC T cells (not recorded which). The chain's CDR3 is CASSQEGTGASSYEQYF.